The 4 T cell receptor beta chains listed next were all sequenced from one sample in a study of T cell repertoires in ileal Crohn's disease. Described time point: inflamed ileum from the surgical specimen. Method: immunoSEQ multiplex PCR; TCRdb's copy keeps in-frame clones and lacks some. The sample yields approximately 16,000 clones, more than 90% seen once. The sample comprised ileal tissue. These receptors were collected from an adult with Crohn's disease.

This rearrangement joins TRBV6-1 to TRBJ2-6; D is ambiguous. The CDR3 covers 13 residues. V dropped 8 bases and J dropped 0 bases, with 5 bases sitting between them. Germline values: CDR1 MNHNS, CDR2 SASEGT. Written as DNA, the CDR3 is TGTGCCAGCGGGGACTCTGGGGCCAACGTCCTGACTTTC. Amino acid sequence: CASGDSGANVLTF.

V gene TRBV5-1 combines with J gene TRBJ1-3; D is possibly TRBD1 (6 bases). V lost 4 bases and J 4 bases, leaving 15 bases between the germline ends. Germline V CDR1 and CDR2: SGHRS, YFSETQ. The CDR3 has 15 amino acids. The CDR3 region has the DNA TGCGCCAGCAGCGTGCTGGGGGCGGAGGGAAACACCATATATTTT. Amino acids: CASSVLGAEGNTIYF.

The CDR3 nucleotides are TGTGCCAGCAGCGGGGACAGGGGGCGAAATCAGCCCCAGCATTTT. Encoded protein: CASSGDRGRNQPQHF. The chain employs TRBV5-6 and TRBJ1-5, with 12 nucleotides matching TRBD1. The junction had 3 bases not matched to a gene; V was cut back by 4 bases and J by 4 bases. CDR3 length: 15 amino acids. Germline V gives CDR1 SGHDT, CDR2 YYEEEE.

V usage is TRBV30 and J usage is TRBJ1-1, with a possible D match to TRBD1 (6 bases). V was pared by 3 bases and J by 11 bases, with 19 bases between. CDR3 size: 13 residues. The V gene's germline CDR1 is GTSNPN and CDR2 SVGIG (reference sequence). CDR3 sequence (DNA): TGTGCCTGGAGGTCCTTACAGGCAGGGGATGCTTTCTTT. Translated: CAWRSLQAGDAFF.